This is a list of T cell receptor beta chains from one sample in a study of vaccination and CD4 T cells after COVID-19. TCRdb re-analysed the PCR reads in MiXCR, keeping a single row per CDR3 protein. The sample lists about 8,600 distinct CDR3 sequences; roughly 48% were seen once. These receptors have no known antigen. Specimen: CD4+ T cells from blood, cultured in vitro. These receptors were obtained from a human donor in good health. Each CDR3 is given with its conserved first and last residue. Fields, in order: clone size, J gene, V gene, D gene, CDR3 DNA, CDR3 protein. D genes are given only for firm matches. Only some rows state a clone size, as once, few, many or a class for expanded clones.

>few|TRBJ2-7|TRBV6-1|TRBD1
TGTGCCAGCAGCCCCGACAGGGCCTACGAGCAGTACTTC
CASSPDRAYEQYF
>NA|TRBJ1-5|TRBV28|TRBD1
TGTGCCAGCAGTTTACCCGGGACAGGGCCCTCAGCAGGGCAGTGGCCCCAGCATTTT
CASSLPGTGPSAGQWPQHF
>few|TRBJ1-6|TRBV10-3|NA
TGTGCCATCAGAGACGGGAGGGCCTCCTATAATTCACCCCTCCACTTT
CAIRDGRASYNSPLHF
>few|TRBJ1-1|TRBV4-2|NA
TGTGCCAGCAGCCAAGTGGGGGTCCCCATGAACACTGAAGCTTTCTTT
CASSQVGVPMNTEAFF
>once|TRBJ2-7|TRBV14|NA
TGTGCCAGCAGTCTGGGACGGACCTCCTACGAGCAGTACTTC
CASSLGRTSYEQYF
>NA|TRBJ2-3|TRBV19|TRBD2
TGTGCCAGTTCAGAGCGCGGGGGGCCACGAACAGATACGCAGTATTTT
CASSERGGPRTDTQYF
>NA|TRBJ1-1|TRBV6-1|NA
TGTGCCAGCACGATAGGGAGGAGTGTCAGGAACACTGAAGCTTTCTTT
CASTIGRSVRNTEAFF